This T cell receptor (beta chain) was sequenced for a study of CD8+ T cells in alopecia areata. Study context: It was oral tofacitinib, at 5 to 10 mg twice daily, that treated patients received.

Whole-study findings and limits: Lesional scalp exceeded normal scalp in clonality, especially in alopecia totalis/universalis.

Turning to this clone: The antigen is undetermined.

Germline CDR1 is SNHLY and CDR2 is FYNNEI. The CDR3 sequence is 13 residues long. V was pared by 9 bases and J by 0 bases, with 4 bases of the junction left unmatched. After isolation, RNA underwent reverse transcription to generate cDNA as the sequencing template. The protocol was immunoSEQ multiplex PCR, while the TCRdb copy is restricted to in-frame clones and leaves out a portion. The sample lists roughly 250,000 clones; about 68% were seen once. Both peripheral blood and punch biopsies of lesional scalp skin were obtained from patients who had alopecia areata. Cell sorting was applied to PBMCs, and CD4+ and CD8+ T cells were collected.

The sequence was collected from a human donor with alopecia areata. The chain joins TRBV2 to TRBJ1-2, with 7 bases that match TRBD1. The sequencing used CD4+ T cells sorted from blood, collected at week 0. The CDR3, as DNA: TGTGCCAGTTCGACAGGGACTAACTATGGCTACACCTTC. Translating gives CASSTGTNYGYTF.